The rows below give T cell receptor beta chains drawn from one sample of a study of blood T cell repertoires in COVID-19. Assay used: immunoSEQ multiplex PCR; TCRdb lists only in-frame clones, some missing. Of over 250,000 clones listed, around 85% are singletons. Sequencing was done on a sample of peripheral blood. These receptors all come from a woman in her 70s with acute or convalescent COVID-19. Both conserved end residues are part of each CDR3. D genes are given only for firm matches. A clone size is listed for some rows: how often the clone was seen (once, few, many), or a class if it is expanded.

V gene	clone size	J gene	D gene	CDR3 DNA	CDR3 protein
TRBV3-1/TRBV3-2	-	TRBJ1-2	-	TGTGCCAGCAGCCAAGAAGGGGGGGGGCCCGTGCGGCCTGGCTACACCTTC	CASSQEGGGPVRPGYTF
TRBV5-4	-	TRBJ1-1	TRBD1	TGTGCCAGCAGCTTGGACAGGGGGCTGAACACTGAAGCTTTCTTT	CASSLDRGLNTEAFF
TRBV5-1	-	TRBJ1-3	-	TGCGCCAGCAGCAAGGGTGGAGGGAGCTCTGGAAACACCATATATTTT	CASSKGGGSSGNTIYF
TRBV11-1	once	TRBJ2-5	TRBD1	TGTGCCAGCAGCCAAAATACAGGGGTGAAAGAGACCCAGTACTTC	CASSQNTGVKETQYF
TRBV2	-	TRBJ2-1	TRBD1	TGTGCCAGCAGTGGAGACAGGGTCTGGACGGGCAATGAGCAGTTCTTC	CASSGDRVWTGNEQFF
TRBV3-1/TRBV3-2	once	TRBJ1-5	TRBD1	TGTGCCAGCAGCCCCGGGACAGGGATTCAGCCCCAGCATTTT	CASSPGTGIQPQHF
TRBV14	-	TRBJ2-7	-	TGTGCCAGCAGCCATGGGACAATTAACTACGAGCAGTACTTC	CASSHGTINYEQYF
TRBV6-5	-	TRBJ1-2	-	TGTGCCAGTAAAAACCGTGAGCGGGTTAGGGGCTACACCTTC	CASKNRERVRGYTF
TRBV18	-	TRBJ1-2	-	TGTGCCAGCTCCCCAGGGCCCGGTGGCTACACCTTC	CASSPGPGGYTF
TRBV3-1/TRBV3-2	few	TRBJ1-1	-	TGTGCCAGCAGCCCGGGGGGCACTGAAGCTTTCTTT	CASSPGGTEAFF
TRBV5-1	-	TRBJ1-1	TRBD1	TGCGCCAGCAGCTCTCAGGGGGCAATTGCTTTCTTT	CASSSQGAIAFF
TRBV3-1/TRBV3-2	-	TRBJ2-5	-	TGTGCCAGCAGCCTTCAGGGATCCCAAGAGACCCAGTACTTC	CASSLQGSQETQYF
TRBV7-9	-	TRBJ1-1	-	TGTGCCAGCAGCGACGGGAGACTCACAGCCGAAGCTTTCTTT	CASSDGRLTAEAFF
TRBV5-1	-	TRBJ2-7	TRBD1	TGCGCCAGCAGCTTAACAGGGGCCACTAATAACTACGAGCAGTACTTC	CASSLTGATNNYEQYF
TRBV3-1/TRBV3-2	-	TRBJ2-2	-	TGTGCCAGCAGTATGCAGGTGGCCGTGAACACCGGGGAGCTGTTTTTT	CASSMQVAVNTGELFF
TRBV27	-	TRBJ1-5	-	TGTGCCAGCAGTGTGAAGGGAGGTCAGCCCCAGCATTTT	CASSVKGGQPQHF
TRBV12-5	-	TRBJ2-5	-	TGTGCTAGTGTTGCGGCCCCGAGGGAAGAGACCCAGTACTTC	CASVAAPREETQYF
TRBV6-5	-	TRBJ1-2	-	TGTGCCAGCAGGGCGGCCTATGGCTACACCTTC	CASRAAYGYTF
TRBV6-4	-	TRBJ2-3	-	TGTGCCAGCAGTGACGGGCCCGCAGATACGCAGTATTTT	CASSDGPADTQYF
TRBV7-6	-	TRBJ2-5	TRBD2	TGTGCCAGCAGCTTAGGCGGCGGGGGGGATTTTGAGACCCAGTACTTC	CASSLGGGGDFETQYF
TRBV5-4	-	TRBJ1-5	-	TGTGCCAGCAATCGGCAGGGTAGCAATCAGCCCCAGCATTTT	CASNRQGSNQPQHF
TRBV19	few	TRBJ2-7	TRBD1	TGTGCCAGTAGTACAGGGGGCGGCGAGCAGTACTTC	CASSTGGGEQYF
TRBV18	-	TRBJ1-1	-	TGTGCCAGCTCACCAGGGTCGGGCACTGAAGCTTTCTTT	CASSPGSGTEAFF
TRBV6-1	-	TRBJ1-5	-	TGTGCCAGCAGTGAAGAAAAGGGATCAGGGAGCAATCAGCCCCAGCATTTT	CASSEEKGSGSNQPQHF
TRBV6-5	-	TRBJ1-2	-	TGTGCCAGCAGCCCCTCACGGACAGAGCGGAACGGCTACACCTTC	CASSPSRTERNGYTF
TRBV5-1	-	TRBJ1-3	TRBD1	TGCGCCAGCAGCTTGCAGGGGGCCCACTCTGGAAACACCATATATTTT	CASSLQGAHSGNTIYF
TRBV29-1	-	TRBJ1-4	TRBD1	TGCAGCGCCTCAGGGGGAGACAGGGCTGAAAAACTGTTTTTT	CSASGGDRAEKLFF
TRBV3-1/TRBV3-2	-	TRBJ2-1	TRBD1	TGTGCCAGCAACGACAGGGGGCTCTACAATGAGCAGTTCTTC	CASNDRGLYNEQFF
TRBV19	-	TRBJ2-1	TRBD2	TGTGCCAGTAGTATGGTAGGGGAGGGGCAGTTCTTC	CASSMVGEGQFF
TRBV5-1	-	TRBJ1-1	-	TGCGCCAGCAGCTTCCAGGGTTACAATGAAGCTTTCTTT	CASSFQGYNEAFF
TRBV12-3/TRBV12-4	-	TRBJ1-3	-	TGTGCCAGCAGTTCCCTATCTGGAAACACCATATATTTT	CASSSLSGNTIYF
TRBV19	-	TRBJ1-3	-	TGTGCCAGTCGGAGGACGTACGGCTCTGGAAACACCATATATTTT	CASRRTYGSGNTIYF
TRBV6-5	-	TRBJ1-2	TRBD1	TGTGCCAGCAGTCATTGGGACAGTCTAGCCTATGGCTACACCTTC	CASSHWDSLAYGYTF
TRBV6-5	-	TRBJ1-6	-	TGTGCCAGCAGTCCAGGCAATTCACCCCTCCACTTT	CASSPGNSPLHF
TRBV7-9	-	TRBJ1-1	TRBD1	TGTGCCAGCAGCCGACAGGGGGAAGCGACTGAAGCTTTCTTT	CASSRQGEATEAFF
TRBV9	-	TRBJ2-1	TRBD1	TGTGCCAGCAGCGTAGTTGGGACAGGGCGCGAGCAGTTCTTC	CASSVVGTGREQFF
TRBV2	-	TRBJ2-2	-	TGTGCCAGCAGTGATGCAGTCCCCGGGGAGCTGTTTTTT	CASSDAVPGELFF
TRBV3-1/TRBV3-2	-	TRBJ2-3	TRBD2	TGTGCCAGCAGCCAAGGGACTAGCGGGGGGATGACGCAGTATTTT	CASSQGTSGGMTQYF
TRBV5-6	-	TRBJ2-5	-	TGTGCCAGCAGCTACAAAGCGGAAGAGACCCAGTACTTC	CASSYKAEETQYF
TRBV6-2/TRBV6-3	-	TRBJ1-4	TRBD1	TGTGCCAGCAGCCGGGACAGATATGAAAAACTGTTTTTT	CASSRDRYEKLFF
TRBV4-1	-	TRBJ1-5	TRBD1	TGCGCCAGCAGCCGCGACAGGGAGTTACAGCCCCAGCATTTT	CASSRDRELQPQHF
TRBV6-1	-	TRBJ2-1	-	TGTGCCAGCAGTGAACCCACTAAAGGGTTCTTC	CASSEPTKGFF
TRBV20-1	-	TRBJ1-1	-	TGCAGTGCTAGTGAGCCTCGGGGGATGGGGACTGAAGCTTTCTTT	CSASEPRGMGTEAFF
TRBV6-4	-	TRBJ1-4	-	TGTGCCAGCAGGGCCAGGGCACCGGGTGAAAAACTGTTTTTT	CASRARAPGEKLFF
TRBV7-8	-	TRBJ2-5	-	TGTGCCAGCAGCCGACAGGCGGAGACCCAGTACTTC	CASSRQAETQYF
TRBV18	few	TRBJ1-1	-	TGTGCCAGCTCACCCGCCCAGGGAACTGAAGCTTTCTTT	CASSPAQGTEAFF
TRBV6-5	-	TRBJ1-2	-	TGTGCCCAGAGGGGGTTGAGTGGCTACACCTTC	CAQRGLSGYTF
TRBV15	-	TRBJ1-5	-	TGTGCCACGGGCTGGCCCCAGCATTTT	CATGWPQHF
TRBV30	-	TRBJ1-2	-	TGTGCCTGGTCCCGCGACAGACCCTATGGCTACACCTTC	CAWSRDRPYGYTF